This T cell receptor beta chain was obtained from a study of T cell repertoires in cytomegalovirus infection. Study overall: CMV infection and matching HLA type were both indicated by public TCR beta signatures. Study-wide results and caveats: Dominant in the ex vivo response were TCR beta clonotypes restricted by HLA-C and specific for CMV.

TCRdb itself ran the reads through MiXCR, one entry per CDR3 protein. The table records about 110,000 distinct CDR3 sequences, around 10% of them present only once. Turning to this clonotype: Its specificity is unknown.

CDR3 length equals 14 residues. The V and J ends lost 8 bases and 8 bases, in that order; junction bases with no gene match: 9. CDR1 and CDR2 from the germline V gene are MNHNY and SVGAGI (reference sequence). V is TRBV6-6 and J is TRBJ2-1; 10 bases are shared with TRBD2. The sample comprised PBMCs, sequenced either directly or after in vitro stimulation (not recorded which). This sequence originates from a human donor in good health (CMV status not recorded). Some clones in this sample may be carry-over from other donors' samples. The chain's CDR3 is CASGRLAGVHEQFF. CDR3 in DNA: TGTGCCAGCGGGCGGCTAGCGGGAGTGCATGAGCAGTTCTTC.